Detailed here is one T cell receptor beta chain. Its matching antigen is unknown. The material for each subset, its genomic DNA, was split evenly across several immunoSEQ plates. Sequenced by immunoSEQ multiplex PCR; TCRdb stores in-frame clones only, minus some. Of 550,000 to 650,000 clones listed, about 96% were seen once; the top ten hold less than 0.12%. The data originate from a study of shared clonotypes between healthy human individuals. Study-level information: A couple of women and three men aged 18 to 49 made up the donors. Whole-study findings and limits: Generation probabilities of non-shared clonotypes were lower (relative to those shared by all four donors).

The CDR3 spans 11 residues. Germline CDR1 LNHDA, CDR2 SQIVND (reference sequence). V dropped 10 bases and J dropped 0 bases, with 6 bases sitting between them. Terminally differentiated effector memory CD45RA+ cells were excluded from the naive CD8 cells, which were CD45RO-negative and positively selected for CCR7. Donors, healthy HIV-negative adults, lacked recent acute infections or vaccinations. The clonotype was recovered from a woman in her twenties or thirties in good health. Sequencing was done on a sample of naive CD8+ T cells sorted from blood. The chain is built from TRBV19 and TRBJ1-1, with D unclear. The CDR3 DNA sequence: TGTGCCACGGTACTGAACACTGAAGCTTTCTTT. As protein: CATVLNTEAFF.